The clone carrying this TCR beta chain has at least ten counts. Its matching antigen is unknown. Germline CDR1 is SGHDT and CDR2 is YYEEEE. J was trimmed by 3 bases and V by 5 bases; bases with no gene match: 5. This CDR3 spans 14 amino acids. The data originate from a study of T cell repertoires in cytomegalovirus infection. Study context: Matching HLA type, along with CMV infection, was indicated by public TCR beta signatures.

Using its own MiXCR run on the reads, TCRdb lists one record per CDR3 protein. The table includes about 210,000 distinct CDR3 sequences, approximately 7% detected once. The study's findings and limits: The study found HLA-C-restricted CMV-specific TCR beta clonotypes dominating the ex vivo response. Cumulative frequency of public TCR beta families picked out carriers of CMV plus the relevant HLA.

The chain is built from TRBV5-6 and TRBJ1-1, with 9 bases matching TRBD1. The sequencing sample was made of PBMCs. The sequence was collected from a human donor in good health (CMV status not recorded). Some clones in this sample may be carry-over from other donors' samples. The CDR3 is CASSPGTGYTEAFF. CDR3 sequence (DNA): TGTGCCAGCAGTCCCGGGACAGGGTACACTGAAGCTTTCTTT.